These T cell receptor beta chains were read from a single sample in a study of siplizumab effects on memory and regulatory T cells. Assay used: immunoSEQ multiplex PCR; TCRdb lists only in-frame clones, some missing. The sample has around 68,000 clones; over 75% are singletons. Source material: Tregs sorted from blood. The receptors here all came from a human donor in good health. Each CDR3 is given with its conserved first and last residue. The D gene is left open where the match is weak. Expanded clones get a size class; other rows say once, few or many, or leave the size out.

cdr3_aa cdr3_nt j_call clone_size d_call v_call
CASSPGQGEAFF TGTGCCAGCTCACCCGGACAGGGTGAAGCTTTCTTT TRBJ1-1 NA TRBD1 TRBV18
CASKVRGGDTQYF TGTGCCAGTAAGGTGCGGGGCGGTGATACGCAGTATTTT TRBJ2-3 NA NA TRBV19
CASSENGYEQYF TGCGCCAGCAGCGAAAACGGCTACGAGCAGTACTTC TRBJ2-7 NA NA TRBV5-1
CASSQDRTGTTNEKLFF TGCGCCAGCAGCCAAGATAGAACAGGCACAACTAATGAAAAACTGTTTTTT TRBJ1-4 NA NA TRBV4-1
CASSRQDRAYEQYF TGTGCCAGCTCACGACAGGACAGGGCATACGAGCAGTACTTC TRBJ2-7 NA TRBD1 TRBV18
CASSEVSINEQFF TGTGCCAGCAGTGAAGTCTCGATCAATGAGCAGTTCTTC TRBJ2-1 few NA TRBV6-1
CASSSPQTSNYGYTF TGTGCCAGCAGTTCCCCTCAAACTTCGAACTATGGCTACACCTTC TRBJ1-2 once NA TRBV6-1
CASKVLTGELFF TGTGCCAGCAAGGTGTTGACCGGGGAGCTGTTTTTT TRBJ2-2 NA NA TRBV28
CSVVSAYSSNEQFF TGCAGCGTTGTCTCCGCCTACTCGTCCAATGAGCAGTTCTTC TRBJ2-1 NA NA TRBV29-1
CASSLSQNTEAFF TGCGCCAGCAGCTTGTCGCAGAACACTGAAGCTTTCTTT TRBJ1-1 NA NA TRBV5-1
CASSRDRRFEETQYF TGCGCCAGCAGCCGGGACAGAAGATTCGAGGAGACCCAGTACTTC TRBJ2-5 once TRBD1 TRBV4-1
CASSSGNTIYF TGCGCCAGCAGCTCTGGAAACACCATATATTTT TRBJ1-3 NA NA TRBV5-1
CASSVVSGSSYNEQFF TGTGCCAGCAGCGTAGTTTCGGGAAGCTCCTACAATGAGCAGTTCTTC TRBJ2-1 NA NA TRBV9
CAWSPGLRSYEQYF TGTGCCTGGAGTCCCGGGTTGCGTAGCTACGAGCAGTACTTC TRBJ2-7 NA NA TRBV30
CATQGLAAGDTQYF TGTGCCACCCAGGGACTAGCGGCTGGAGATACGCAGTATTTT TRBJ2-3 NA TRBD2 TRBV19
CASSYPGLGIHTEAFF TGTGCCAGCAGCTACCCTGGGCTGGGGATCCACACTGAAGCTTTCTTT TRBJ1-1 NA NA TRBV11-2